This T cell receptor (beta chain) was profiled in a study of blood T cells in healthy people across ages. Study-wide points: Lack of knowledge of donor CMV status possibly confounded expanded clonotype changes.

This CDR3 comprises 14 residues. The germline V and J ends were trimmed by 0 bases and 4 bases, with 9 bases remaining between them. CDR1 is LGHDT and CDR2 is YNNKEL in the germline V gene (reference sequence). Together with a sample-barcoded 5' primer, a J-beta primer mix was included in a second PCR lasting roughly 6 to 12 cycles. MiXCR was run by TCRdb on the 5' RACE reads, yielding one entry per CDR3 protein. The table lists 1.2 million to 1.5 million distinct CDR3 sequences, roughly 45% of them singletons. This clonotype has more than one count but fewer than ten. Its antigen is unidentified. This TCR was sampled from a woman under 30 in good health. J is TRBJ1-2 and V is TRBV3-1; D is unresolved. Sample: blood. CDR3 protein: CASSQEQNVYGYTF. The CDR3 coding sequence is TGTGCCAGCAGCCAAGAACAGAACGTCTATGGCTACACCTTC.